This TCR beta chain was documented in a study of blood T cell repertoires in COVID-19 (dated by TCRdb to about 2020). With regard to the full study: Collaborator samples came from the United States, Italy and Spain and covered acute and convalescent phases of COVID-19. The prospective study material was composed of cDNA or gDNA derived from T cells, B-cell-depleted T cells, or PBMCs. The dataset comprised deeply sampled blood TCRbeta repertoires from subjects exposed to, actively infected with, or recovered from COVID-19. The repertoires were made available in a free public database intended to serve as a resource for research on the immune response to SARS-CoV-2. The samples were drawn from the first 160 participants of the ongoing ImmuneRACE study and from over a thousand subjects provided by 6 global collaborators. Nearly every sample came with metadata listing a de-identified subject ID, COVID-19 status, age in years and sex. Where HLA class I and class II types were available, the types were taken from metadata supplied by the sample provider, not from assay-based typing.

What the research found in general, with its limitations: The quantity of clinical and demographic metadata differed by source and by participant and was supplied without curation.

Counted from cysteine to phenylalanine, this CDR3 has 14 amino acids. Just CDR3 DNA is preserved here, 42 bases in frame from base 1. Concerning this clone itself: No cognate antigen has been identified for it. It has no much larger one-base neighbor in the sample; base qualities were not kept.

Collaborating institutions collected whole blood in K2EDTA tubes following their own protocols. For TCRbeta analysis, collaborators shipped samples as frozen whole blood, isolated PBMCs, or DNA extracted from either of those sample types. TCRbeta CDR3 regions were amplified from genomic DNA by means of the immunoSEQ Assay, a bias-controlled multiplex PCR. In the paper's pipeline: Within the assay, amplification of reference gene primers was used to estimate how many nucleated cells each sample contained. Sequence reads were collapsed and filtered to measure the absolute abundance of every unique TCRbeta CDR3 rearrangement. For each sample, productive Simpson clonality was calculated as the square root of Simpson's diversity index over productive rearrangements. TCRdb mirrors the immuneACCESS table, restricted to in-frame sequences. Some clones are absent from its copies; in checked studies, under half trace to an unresolved V gene, and the reason for the others is unknown. That table is the source of V, J and clone size, and D and trimming were worked out from the DNA. This sample gives 110,000 to 150,000 clones in total; around 89% of them show up just once. The leading ten clones occupy roughly 3.2% of the sample.

The sample was peripheral blood. This TCR derives from a woman aged 55-70 years with active COVID-19. The chain couples TRBV21-1 to TRBJ2-5; TRBD2, the table's D call, was not compared with the DNA. TRBV21-1 is assigned pseudogene status. The CDR3 here reads CASPKDWREETQYF. In nucleotide form, the sequence is TGTGCCAGCCCCAAAGATTGGAGGGAAGAGACCCAGTACTTC.